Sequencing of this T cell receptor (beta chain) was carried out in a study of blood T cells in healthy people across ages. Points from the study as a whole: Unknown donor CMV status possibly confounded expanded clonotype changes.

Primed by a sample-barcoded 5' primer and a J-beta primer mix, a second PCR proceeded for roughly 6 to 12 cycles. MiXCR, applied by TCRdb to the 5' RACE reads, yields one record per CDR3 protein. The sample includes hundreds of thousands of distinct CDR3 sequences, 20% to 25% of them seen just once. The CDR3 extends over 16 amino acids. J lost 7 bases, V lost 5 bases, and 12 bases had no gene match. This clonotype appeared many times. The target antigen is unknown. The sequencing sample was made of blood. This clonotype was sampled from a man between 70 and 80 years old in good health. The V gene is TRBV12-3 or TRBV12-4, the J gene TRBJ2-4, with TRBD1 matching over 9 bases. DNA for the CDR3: TGTGCCAGCAGTCTCGGGACAGGGCCCTGGGGGAACATTCAGTACTTC. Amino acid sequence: CASSLGTGPWGNIQYF.